These 29 T cell receptor beta chains were sequenced from one sample in a study of regulatory T cells in long-lasting Graves disease. Arm-PCR of CDR3 regions with iRepertoire HTBI primers generated TCR beta libraries. Using its own MiXCR run on the multiplex PCR reads, TCRdb lists one record per CDR3 protein. The profile covers about half a million distinct CDR3 sequences, with roughly 22% appearing a single time and under 15% taken by the ten largest. Time point defined: persistent/refractory GD, antithyroid drugs over 5 years with positive TRAb. The authors made the TCR library using RNA they extracted from PBMCs. The sequenced sample was peripheral blood mononuclear cells (PBMCs), obtained when the disease was refractory, from a patient treated with antithyroid drugs. The source is a female donor with Graves disease.

The V and J genes are TRBV28 and TRBJ2-3, with 10 bases matching TRBD2. V shed 4 bases and J 0 bases; nucleotides not matched to a gene: 10. There are 18 residues in the CDR3. In germline, CDR1 is MDHEN, CDR2 SYDVKM. CDR3 sequence reads: CASSSKTGLAVSTDTQYF. The CDR3 DNA reads as TGTGCCAGCAGTTCGAAAACCGGACTAGCGGTGAGCACAGATACGCAGTATTTT.

This clonotype was seen only a few times. The rearrangement joins TRBV4-1 to TRBJ1-2; D is unclear. The CDR3 spans 13 residues. Looked up from germline, CDR1 is MGHRA and CDR2 is YSYEKL. Trimming pared 4 bases from V and 7 bases from J, leaving 13 bases between. The CDR3 is CASSPPGVRGYTF. CDR3 DNA sequence: TGCGCCAGCAGCCCCCCCGGGGTTCGTGGCTACACCTTC.

This clonotype has a handful of counts. The chain joins TRBV7-2 to TRBJ1-1, with TRBD1 as a possible D gene (6 bases). The CDR3 spans 14 residues. The V end was cut by 4 bases, the J end by 4 bases, with 13 bases between. Germline V gives CDR1 SGHTA, CDR2 FQGNSA. The chain's CDR3 is CASSSSQGITEAFF. CDR3 bases: TGTGCCAGCAGCTCCTCCCAGGGGATCACTGAAGCTTTCTTT.

This clonotype was counted ten times or more. This chain uses TRBV6-1 with TRBJ1-2, with 9 nucleotides matching TRBD1. V was pared by 7 bases and J by 3 bases, with 6 bases of the junction left unmatched. Per germline, CDR1 MNHNS and CDR2 SASEGT. The CDR3 contains 14 residues. The CDR3 nucleotides are TGTGCCAGCACTCCGAGGGACAGGGACTATGGCTACACCTTC. This translates into CASTPRDRDYGYTF.

This clonotype has just one count. The J gene is TRBJ2-1, the V gene TRBV27; TRBD1 is a possible D gene (5 bases). From germline, CDR1 is MNHEY and CDR2 SMNVEV (reference sequence). This CDR3 contains 11 residues. The V end was cut by 8 bases, the J end by 7 bases, with 9 bases between. CDR3 region: CASAGLNEQFF. For the CDR3, the DNA is TGTGCCAGCGCAGGGTTAAATGAGCAGTTCTTC.

This clonotype has at least ten counts. The V call is TRBV9, the J call TRBJ1-2; 7 positions match TRBD1. The germline V gene has CDR1 SGDLS and CDR2 YYNGEE. The CDR3 is made up of 13 amino acids. The trim removed 3 bases at V and 3 bases at J, leaving 2 bases unmatched. The CDR3 DNA is TGTGCCAGCAGCGAACAGGGGCACTATGGCTACACCTTC. This encodes CASSEQGHYGYTF.

This clonotype was found many times. This chain connects TRBV28 to TRBJ2-7; 13 bases match TRBD2. This CDR3 contains 15 residues. The V segment lost 2 bases and the J segment 6 bases; nucleotides outside the gene matches: 4. The germline V gene encodes CDR1 MDHEN and CDR2 SYDVKM. CDR3 residues: CASSLRLAGGPEQYF. The CDR3 bases are TGTGCCAGCAGTTTAAGACTAGCGGGAGGTCCCGAGCAGTACTTC.

This clonotype was seen a few times. The chain recombines TRBV7-9 with TRBJ1-3; D perhaps matches TRBD1 (5 bases). This CDR3 comprises 18 residues. Trimming stripped 1 base from V and 0 bases from J, with 16 bases between. Germline CDR1 reads SEHNR; CDR2 reads FQNEAQ (reference sequence). The CDR3 here is CASSLGGFRGRSGNTIYF. In DNA form, the CDR3 reads TGTGCCAGCAGCTTAGGAGGTTTTCGGGGCCGCTCTGGAAACACCATATATTTT. The complete variable domain, with remaining parts taken from reference TRBV7-9 and TRBJ1-3, reads DTGVSQNPRHKITKRGQNVTFRCDPISEHNRLYWYRQTLGQGPEFLTYFQNEAQLEKSRLLSDRFSAERPKGSFSTLEIQRTEQGDSAMYLCASSLGGFRGRSGNTIYFGEGSWLTVV.

V usage is TRBV10-3 and J usage is TRBJ2-7, with D maybe TRBD1 (6 bases). Germline V gives CDR1 ENHRY, CDR2 SYGVKD. CDR3 length equals 13 residues. V dropped 6 bases and J dropped 2 bases, with 11 bases sitting between them. CDR3: CAISSTGPYEQYF. As DNA, the CDR3 is TGTGCCATCAGCTCGACAGGACCCTACGAGCAGTACTTC.

The rearrangement joins TRBV7-2 to TRBJ1-2, with D perhaps TRBD1 (6 bases). Germline CDR1 and CDR2: SGHTA and FQGNSA. CDR3 length: 16 amino acids. V lost 5 bases and J lost 8, with 24 bases in between. The CDR3 coding sequence is TGTGCCAGCAGCCATTCATCGGGGGGGGCAGCCGGCGGCTACACCTTC. Its translation: CASSHSSGGAAGGYTF.

The chain couples TRBV20-1 to TRBJ1-4; D possibly corresponds to TRBD1 (5 bases). CDR3 length equals 14 residues. Per the germline V gene, CDR1 is DFQATT and CDR2 is SNEGSKA (reference sequence). The V end was cut by 2 bases, the J end by 8 bases, with 15 bases between. The DNA of the CDR3 is TGCAGTGCTAGACTCTCGGGGGTAGGGGAAAAACTGTTTTTT. This gives the protein CSARLSGVGEKLFF.

This clonotype came up many times. This rearrangement joins TRBV20-1 to TRBJ1-1, with D uncertain. The germline V gene encodes CDR1 DFQATT and CDR2 SNEGSKA (reference sequence). V gave up 2 bases and J gave up 3 bases, with 7 bases separating them. The CDR3 sequence is 12 residues long. The CDR3 nucleotides are TGCAGTGCTAGATTGCCAGACACTGAAGCTTTCTTT. Protein sequence: CSARLPDTEAFF.

This clonotype was observed many times. J is TRBJ2-2 and V is TRBV28; the D gene is possibly TRBD1 (6 bases). The CDR3 is made up of 14 amino acids. V lost 5 bases and J lost 4, with 11 bases in between. CDR1 and CDR2 (germline): MDHEN, SYDVKM. Written as DNA, the CDR3 is TGTGCCAGCAGTACCGGGACACCCACCGGGGAGCTGTTTTTT. This encodes CASSTGTPTGELFF. Full variable domain (remainder filled in from reference TRBV28 and TRBJ2-2): DVKVTQSSRYLVKRTGEKVFLECVQDMDHENMFWYRQDPGLGLRLIYFSYDVKMKEKGDIPEGYSVSREKKERFSLILESASTNQTSMYLCASSTGTPTGELFFGEGSRLTVL.

This clonotype was recorded many times. The chain carries TRBV11-2 and TRBJ2-5, with 9 bases identical to TRBD2. Germline lookup yields CDR1 SGHAT and CDR2 FQNNGV. J gave up 5 bases and V 8 bases, and 18 bases lay outside the gene matches. This CDR3 has 17 residues. For the CDR3, the DNA is TGTGCCAGCTCCCCCAATCACGGCGGGAGGGCCTCGGAGACCCAGTACTTC. Residues: CASSPNHGGRASETQYF.

J is TRBJ2-1 and V is TRBV28, with 8 bases lining up with TRBD2. The length of the CDR3 is 15 residues. J lost 2 bases, V lost 6 bases, and 6 bases had no gene match. In germline, CDR1 is MDHEN, CDR2 SYDVKM. In DNA, the CDR3 is TGTGCCAGCAGCCCGGGACTAGGGACCTACAATGAGCAGTTCTTC. Residues: CASSPGLGTYNEQFF.

A word on this clonotype: Since a much larger clone is just one base distant, this may be a read error. The gene calls are TRBV7-8 and TRBJ1-1, with TRBD1 as a possible D gene (6 bases). Looked up from germline, CDR1 is SGHVS and CDR2 is FQNEAQ. CDR3 size: 16 residues. The germline V and J ends were trimmed by 3 bases and 5 bases, with 19 bases remaining between them. The CDR3 nucleotides read TGTGCCAGCAGCTTCTACAGGGTCGGGTTTAAGACTGAAGCTTTCTTT. Translated, it gives CASSFYRVGFKTEAFF.

The DNA of the CDR3 is TGTGCCAGCAGTGTCCGGACTGGCCCTAGCACAGATACGCAGTATTTT. Residues: CASSVRTGPSTDTQYF. The chain joins TRBV12-3 or TRBV12-4 to TRBJ2-3, with D possibly matching TRBD2 (5 bases). The ends were cut back, 5 bases at V and 0 bases at J, with 15 bases in the middle. The CDR3 is 16 amino acids.

The chain recombines TRBV28 with TRBJ2-3, with 15 bases matching TRBD2. With 5 bases clipped from V and 0 bases from J, the junction kept 6 bases outside the gene matches. Germline V gene data show CDR1 as MDHEN and CDR2 as SYDVKM. This CDR3 contains 18 residues. The CDR3: CASSQRTSGGASTDTQYF. The CDR3 bases are TGTGCCAGCAGTCAGAGGACTAGCGGGGGGGCTAGCACAGATACGCAGTATTTT.

This clonotype has only a few counts. The V call is TRBV29-1, the J call TRBJ1-3, with D hard to call. Per germline, CDR1 SQVTM and CDR2 ANQGSEA. Deletions cut 4 bases from V and 4 bases from J, with 11 bases between. This CDR3 has 13 residues. The CDR3 loop reads CSVGGGTGNTIYF. CDR3 in DNA: TGCAGCGTTGGAGGTGGTACGGGAAACACCATATATTTT.

This clonotype was seen repeatedly, ten times or more. The chain employs TRBV10-3 and TRBJ1-1; D uncertain. Trimming removed 2 bases at V and 6 bases at J, with 10 bases between. The germline gives CDR1 ENHRY, CDR2 SYGVKD. The CDR3 totals 13 residues. The CDR3 protein is CAISEVGGSEAFF. The CDR3 region has the DNA TGTGCCATCAGTGAGGTAGGAGGTTCTGAAGCTTTCTTT.

Comment on this clonotype: This may come from a read error, since a much larger clone is one base off. The chain is built from TRBV2 and TRBJ2-7, with 12 nucleotides matching TRBD2. CDR1 and CDR2 (germline): SNHLY, FYNNEI. The CDR3 totals 15 residues. DNA for the CDR3: TGTGCCAGCAGTCAGACTAGCGGGAGCGATTACGAGCAGCACTTC. Translating gives CASSQTSGSDYEQHF.

The sample holds many counts of this clonotype. CDR3 protein: CSVGSQGTTGEQYF. The CDR3, as DNA: TGCAGCGTTGGCAGTCAGGGCACAACGGGCGAGCAGTACTTC. This rearrangement joins TRBV29-1 to TRBJ2-7, with a tentative D call TRBD1 (5 bases). Trimming shortened V by 4 bases and J by 6 bases, and 19 bases separated the two germline ends. CDR3 size: 14 residues. Germline-derived CDR1 and CDR2 are SQVTM and ANQGSEA.

The table lists this clonotype with many counts. This sequence joins TRBV28 and TRBJ1-2, with TRBD1 matching 9 bases. With 4 bases clipped from V and 5 bases from J, the junction kept 2 bases outside the gene matches. The CDR3 has 13 residues. Per germline, CDR1 MDHEN and CDR2 SYDVKM. CDR3 loop: CASSSGQGYGYTF. In DNA form, the CDR3 reads TGTGCCAGCAGTTCCGGACAGGGGTATGGCTACACCTTC.

This clonotype was seen at least ten times. The V and J genes are TRBV12-3 or TRBV12-4 and TRBJ1-3; D unresolved. V was cut by 5 bases and J by 0 bases, with 11 bases left in between. This CDR3 has 15 amino acids. For the CDR3, the DNA is TGTGCCAGCAGTCCTTCCGGAGTCTCTGGAAACACCATATATTTT. It translates to CASSPSGVSGNTIYF.

The chain has TRBV27 and TRBJ2-1, with 9 bases lining up with TRBD2. The trim removed 6 bases at V and 7 bases at J, leaving 4 bases unmatched. Germline V gene lookup returns CDR1 MNHEY and CDR2 SMNVEV (reference sequence). The CDR3 spans 13 residues. CDR3 residues: CASRLAGANEQFF. The CDR3 DNA follows: TGTGCCAGCAGATTAGCGGGGGCTAATGAGCAGTTCTTC.

The chain uses TRBV6-1 and TRBJ2-2; 13 bases agree with TRBD2. The trim removed 5 bases at V and 0 bases at J, leaving 3 bases unmatched. This CDR3 comprises 17 residues. Looked up from germline, CDR1 is MNHNS and CDR2 is SASEGT. The CDR3 DNA reads as TGTGCCAGCAGTAGACTAGCGGGGGGCCCGAACACCGGGGAGCTGTTTTTT. This sequence encodes CASSRLAGGPNTGELFF.

As for this clonotype: A far larger clone is a single base away, which makes a read error likely. The J gene is TRBJ2-1, the V gene TRBV7-2; a possible D gene is TRBD1 (5 bases). Germline values: CDR1 SGHTA, CDR2 FQGNSA. The CDR3 loop spans 13 amino acids. The V end lost 6 bases, the J end lost 10 bases, and 16 bases lay between the germline ends. The CDR3 region has the DNA TGTGCCAGCAGAACGGACAATACCTACGAGCAGTTCTTC. Its protein product is CASRTDNTYEQFF.

The chain has TRBV27 and TRBJ1-1, with D tentatively TRBD1 (5 bases). V shed 4 bases and J shed 10 bases, with 22 bases lying between them. Looked up from germline, CDR1 is MNHEY and CDR2 is SMNVEV (reference sequence). The length of the CDR3 is 15 residues. CDR3 nucleotides: TGTGCCAGCAGTTCAACTGGTCGGGGCTTCCCGACAGCTTTCTTT. Its translation is CASSSTGRGFPTAFF.

This clonotype was observed at least ten times. This rearrangement joins TRBV11-2 to TRBJ2-5, with D perhaps matching TRBD2 (6 bases). The V end lost 0 bases, the J end lost 6 bases, and 17 bases lay between the germline ends. The CDR3 sequence is 16 residues long. Germline values: CDR1 SGHAT, CDR2 FQNNGV. The CDR3 DNA is TGTGCCAGCAGCTTAGATTCGGGAGAGCTCTCGCAGACCCAGTACTTC. This gives the protein CASSLDSGELSQTQYF.